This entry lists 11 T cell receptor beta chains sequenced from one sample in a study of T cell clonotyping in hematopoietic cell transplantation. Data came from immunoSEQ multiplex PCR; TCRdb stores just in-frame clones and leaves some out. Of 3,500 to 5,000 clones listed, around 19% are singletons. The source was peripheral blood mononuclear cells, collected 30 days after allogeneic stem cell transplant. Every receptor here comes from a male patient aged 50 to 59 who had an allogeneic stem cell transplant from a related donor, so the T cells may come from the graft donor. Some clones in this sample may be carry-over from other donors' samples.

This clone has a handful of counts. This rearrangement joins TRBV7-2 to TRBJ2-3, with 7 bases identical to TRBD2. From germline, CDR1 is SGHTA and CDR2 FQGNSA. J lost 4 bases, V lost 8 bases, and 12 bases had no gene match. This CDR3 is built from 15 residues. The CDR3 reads CASLRYATSPDTQYF. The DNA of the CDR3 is TGTGCCAGCCTCCGGTACGCGACTAGCCCAGATACGCAGTATTTT.

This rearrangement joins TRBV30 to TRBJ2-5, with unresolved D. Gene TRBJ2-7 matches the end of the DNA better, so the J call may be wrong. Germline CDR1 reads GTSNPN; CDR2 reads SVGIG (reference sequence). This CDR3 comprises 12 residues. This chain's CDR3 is CAWSSDRNEQYF. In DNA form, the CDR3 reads TGTGCCTGGAGTTCGGATCGAAACGAGCAGTACTTC.

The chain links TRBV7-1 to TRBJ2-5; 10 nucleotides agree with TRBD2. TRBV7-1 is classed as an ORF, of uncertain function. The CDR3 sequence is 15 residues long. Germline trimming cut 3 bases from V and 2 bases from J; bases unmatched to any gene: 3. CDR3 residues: CASSSERGGQETQYF. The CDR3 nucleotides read TGTGCCAGCAGCTCCGAGCGGGGGGGTCAAGAGACCCAGTACTTC.

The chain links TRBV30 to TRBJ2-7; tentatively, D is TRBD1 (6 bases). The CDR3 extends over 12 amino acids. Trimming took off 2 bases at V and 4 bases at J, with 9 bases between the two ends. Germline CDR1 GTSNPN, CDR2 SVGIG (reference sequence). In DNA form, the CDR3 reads TGTGCCTGGAGTTCACAGGGTTACGAGCAGTACTTC. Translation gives CAWSSQGYEQYF.

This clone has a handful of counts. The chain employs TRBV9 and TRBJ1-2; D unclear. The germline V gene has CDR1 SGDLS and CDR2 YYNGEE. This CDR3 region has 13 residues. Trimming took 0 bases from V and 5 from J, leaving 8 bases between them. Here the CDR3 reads CASSVEQSYGYTF. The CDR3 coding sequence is TGTGCCAGCAGCGTAGAACAGAGTTATGGCTACACCTTC.

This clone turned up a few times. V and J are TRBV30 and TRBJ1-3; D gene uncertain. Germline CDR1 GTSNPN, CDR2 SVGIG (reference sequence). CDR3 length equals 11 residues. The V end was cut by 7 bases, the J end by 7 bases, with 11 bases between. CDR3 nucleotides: TGTGCCTTCAGGACGGCCAACACCATATATTTT. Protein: CAFRTANTIYF.

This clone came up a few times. CDR3 nucleotides: TGTGCCAGCAGTTTGGAACCTTCTAACTATGGCTACACCTTC. Translation: CASSLEPSNYGYTF. The chain joins TRBV6-5 to TRBJ1-2; D is uncertain. The CDR3 is 14 residues long. Germline CDR1 is MNHEY and CDR2 is SVGAGI. V was pared by 4 bases and J by 0 bases, with 9 bases between.

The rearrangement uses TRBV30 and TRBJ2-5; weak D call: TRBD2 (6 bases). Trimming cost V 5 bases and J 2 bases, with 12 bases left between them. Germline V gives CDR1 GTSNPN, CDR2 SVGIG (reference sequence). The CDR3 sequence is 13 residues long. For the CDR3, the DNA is TGTGCCTGGGGGCGGGGCCCTCAAGAGACCCAGTACTTC. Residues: CAWGRGPQETQYF.

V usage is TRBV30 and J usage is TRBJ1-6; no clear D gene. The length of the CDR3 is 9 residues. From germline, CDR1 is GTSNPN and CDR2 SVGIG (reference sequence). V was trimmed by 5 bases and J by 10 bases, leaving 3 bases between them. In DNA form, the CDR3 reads TGTGCCTGGGGGTCACCCCTCCACTTT. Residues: CAWGSPLHF.

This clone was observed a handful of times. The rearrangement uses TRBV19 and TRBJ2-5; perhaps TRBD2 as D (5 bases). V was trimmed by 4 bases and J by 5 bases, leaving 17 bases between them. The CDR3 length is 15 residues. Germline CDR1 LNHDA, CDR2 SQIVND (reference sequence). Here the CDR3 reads CASSKTREVGETQYF. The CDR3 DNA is TGTGCCAGTAGTAAAACTAGAGAGGTTGGGGAGACCCAGTACTTC.

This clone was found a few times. In nucleotides, the CDR3 is TGTGCCAGCAGCCCCGGACTAGCGGGAGTCGGCGAGCAGTACTTC. Amino acid sequence: CASSPGLAGVGEQYF. The chain links TRBV9 to TRBJ2-7; 13 positions match TRBD2. Per the germline V gene, CDR1 is SGDLS and CDR2 is YYNGEE. V shed 4 bases and J 6 bases; nucleotides not matched to a gene: 7. This CDR3 has 15 residues.